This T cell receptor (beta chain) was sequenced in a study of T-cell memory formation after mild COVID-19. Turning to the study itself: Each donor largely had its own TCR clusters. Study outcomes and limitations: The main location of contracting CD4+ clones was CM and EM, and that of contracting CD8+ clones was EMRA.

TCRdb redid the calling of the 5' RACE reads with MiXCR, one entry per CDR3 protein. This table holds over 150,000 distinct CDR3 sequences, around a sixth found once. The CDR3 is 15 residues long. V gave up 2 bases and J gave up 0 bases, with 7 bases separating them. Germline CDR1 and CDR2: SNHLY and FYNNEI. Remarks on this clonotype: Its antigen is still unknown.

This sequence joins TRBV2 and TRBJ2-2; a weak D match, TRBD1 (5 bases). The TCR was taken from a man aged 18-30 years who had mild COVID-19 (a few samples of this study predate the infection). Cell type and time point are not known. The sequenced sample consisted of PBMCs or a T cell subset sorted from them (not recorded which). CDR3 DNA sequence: TGTGCCAGCAGTGAAAAGGGGACGAACACCGGGGAGCTGTTTTTT. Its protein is CASSEKGTNTGELFF.